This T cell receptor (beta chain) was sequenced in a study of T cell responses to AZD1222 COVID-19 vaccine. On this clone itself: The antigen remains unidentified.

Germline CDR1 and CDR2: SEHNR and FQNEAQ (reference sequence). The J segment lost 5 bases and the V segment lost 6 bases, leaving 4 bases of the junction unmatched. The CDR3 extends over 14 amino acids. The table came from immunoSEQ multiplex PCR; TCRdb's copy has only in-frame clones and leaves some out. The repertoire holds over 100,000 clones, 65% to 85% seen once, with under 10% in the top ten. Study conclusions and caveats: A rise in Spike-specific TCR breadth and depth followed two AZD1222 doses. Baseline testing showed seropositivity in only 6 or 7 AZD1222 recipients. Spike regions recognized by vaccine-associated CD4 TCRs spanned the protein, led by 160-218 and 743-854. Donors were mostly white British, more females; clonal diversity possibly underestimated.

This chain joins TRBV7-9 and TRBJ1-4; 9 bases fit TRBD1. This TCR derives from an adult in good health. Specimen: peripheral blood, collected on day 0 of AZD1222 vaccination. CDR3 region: CASRPTGGNEKLFF. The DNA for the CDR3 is TGTGCCAGCAGGCCGACAGGGGGGAATGAAAAACTGTTTTTT.